The clone carrying this T cell receptor (beta chain) has just one count. This sample was included in a study of blood T cell repertoires in COVID-19. Study context: T cells, B-cell-depleted T cells, or PBMCs provided the cDNA or gDNA that served as material.

Original handling: Reference gene primer amplification yielded estimated nucleated cell counts. Clones were read by immunoSEQ multiplex PCR, and TCRdb kept only the in-frame ones, dropping some. V and J calls and clone size come straight from that table; D and trimming were deduced from the DNA. The repertoire consists of tens of thousands of clones, with 60% to 85% occurring once and the leading ten covering over 6%. The CDR3 sequence is 16 residues long. Unmatched junction bases numbered 9, after V lost 4 bases and J lost 5 bases. Germline CDR1 reads SGDLS; CDR2 reads YYNGEE. The chain recombines TRBV9 with TRBJ1-4, with 9 bases aligning to TRBD1. Sequenced input: peripheral blood. The origin of this receptor is a man in his 70s with acute or convalescent COVID-19. CDR3 region: CASSSHPGQGNEKLFF. CDR3 DNA: TGTGCCAGCAGCTCACATCCGGGACAGGGAAATGAAAAACTGTTTTTT.